The 23 T cell receptor beta chains below were found in one sample sequenced in a study of blood T cell repertoires in COVID-19. Assay used: immunoSEQ multiplex PCR; TCRdb lists only in-frame clones, some missing. This repertoire shows about 72,000 clones, approximately 91% found once; its top ten account for approximately 7.9%. Sequencing was done on a sample of peripheral blood. These receptors were taken from a human donor in a cohort sampled during active COVID-19.

This clone came up once. The V and J genes are TRBV7-2 and TRBJ1-6; D is possibly TRBD1 (6 bases). With 4 bases removed from V and 6 bases from J, the gap between germline ends came to 13 bases. The CDR3 has 15 amino acids. Germline V gene data show CDR1 as SGHTA and CDR2 as FQGNSA. The CDR3 loop is CASSYGGIGNSPLHF. In DNA, the CDR3 is TGTGCCAGCAGCTATGGGGGCATCGGTAATTCACCCCTCCACTTT.

The chain couples TRBV9 to TRBJ1-2; TRBD1 might be the D (6 bases). The CDR3 loop spans 14 amino acids. Trimming shortened V by 0 bases and J by 3 bases, and 9 bases separated the two germline ends. CDR1 and CDR2 (germline): SGDLS, YYNGEE. CDR3 sequence reads: CASSVGYRDYGYTF. The CDR3 DNA reads TGTGCCAGCAGCGTAGGGTACAGGGACTATGGCTACACCTTC.

The chain carries TRBV7-9 and TRBJ1-5; 11 bases are a match to TRBD1. V was pared by 5 bases and J by 4 bases, with 10 bases of the junction left unmatched. Germline CDR1 and CDR2: SEHNR and FQNEAQ (reference sequence). The CDR3 totals 17 residues. CDR3 DNA sequence: TGTGCCAGCAGCCCGGGACAGGGGGATAGCAGGAATCAGCCCCAGCATTTT. Protein product: CASSPGQGDSRNQPQHF. The full variable domain, its missing parts supplied by reference TRBV7-9 and TRBJ1-5, is DTGVSQNPRHKITKRGQNVTFRCDPISEHNRLYWYRQTLGQGPEFLTYFQNEAQLEKSRLLSDRFSAERPKGSFSTLEIQRTEQGDSAMYLCASSPGQGDSRNQPQHFGDGTRLSIL.

V usage is TRBV7-8 and J usage is TRBJ2-7; TRBD1 is a possible D gene (5 bases). V lost 5 bases and J lost 3, with 11 bases in between. Germline-derived CDR1 and CDR2 are SGHVS and FQNEAQ. This CDR3 contains 13 residues. The CDR3 region is CASSHTRDYEQYF. In DNA, the CDR3 is TGTGCCAGCAGCCACACCAGGGACTACGAGCAGTACTTC.

The gene calls are TRBV6-5 and TRBJ1-5; the D is unclear. CDR1 and CDR2 (germline): MNHEY, SVGAGI. The CDR3 has 13 amino acids. V lost 6 bases to trimming and J lost 0 bases, with 6 bases between them. CDR3 in DNA: TGTGCCAGCAGCCCAGATAGCAATCAGCCCCAGCATTTT. Protein: CASSPDSNQPQHF.

This sequence joins TRBV13 and TRBJ1-3; D perhaps matches TRBD1 (5 bases). Germline V CDR1 and CDR2: PRHDT, FYEKMQ (reference sequence). The CDR3 covers 16 residues. V lost 0 bases and J lost 0, with 9 bases in between. CDR3 protein: CASSLGGGNSGNTIYF. The CDR3 coding sequence is TGTGCCAGCAGCTTAGGCGGGGGGAACTCTGGAAACACCATATATTTT.

The chain recombines TRBV28 with TRBJ1-4, with a weak D call TRBD1 (6 bases). V gave up 3 bases and J gave up 10 bases, with 18 bases separating them. Germline V CDR1 and CDR2: MDHEN, SYDVKM. The CDR3 is 15 amino acids. The CDR3 DNA sequence: TGTGCCAGCAGTTTCTCAGACAGGAGCCAGGGAAAACTGTTTTTT. Translation: CASSFSDRSQGKLFF.

The rearrangement links TRBV4-3 to TRBJ2-2; the D gene is possibly TRBD2 (5 bases). Germline CDR1 is LGHNA and CDR2 is YSLEER. V was shortened by 3 bases and J by 2 bases, with 7 bases between the two germline ends. The CDR3 is made up of 14 amino acids. The CDR3 bases are TGCGCCAGCAGCCAGGACTCCAACACCGGGGAGCTGTTTTTT. Translated, it gives CASSQDSNTGELFF.

The rearrangement joins TRBV13 to TRBJ2-7, with a possible D match to TRBD1 (6 bases). The germline gives CDR1 PRHDT, CDR2 FYEKMQ (reference sequence). This CDR3 is 17 amino acids long. V lost 0 bases to trimming and J lost 3 bases, with 18 bases between them. CDR3 residues: CASSLGTGTLRGYEQYF. DNA of the CDR3: TGTGCCAGCAGCTTAGGGACTGGGACACTAAGGGGCTACGAGCAGTACTTC.

This clone is a singleton in its sample. The CDR3 loop is CASSSEASGHEQFF. The CDR3 DNA reads TGTGCCAGCAGTTCCGAGGCTAGCGGGCATGAGCAGTTCTTC. The V gene is TRBV2, the J gene TRBJ2-1; 8 nucleotides match TRBD2. Germline V gene lookup returns CDR1 SNHLY and CDR2 FYNNEI. The CDR3 is 14 residues long. V shed 5 bases and J 8 bases; nucleotides not matched to a gene: 8.

Only one count was recorded for this clone. The chain joins TRBV25-1 to TRBJ1-2, with a possible D match to TRBD1 (5 bases). The CDR3 spans 13 residues. The V and J ends lost 4 bases and 5 bases respectively, with 11 bases between them. Germline CDR1 is MGHDK and CDR2 is SYGVNS. The CDR3 reads CASSAAGRYGYTF. CDR3 bases: TGTGCCAGCAGTGCCGCAGGGAGGTATGGCTACACCTTC.

This rearrangement joins TRBV18 to TRBJ2-7, with 9 bases that match TRBD2. The CDR3 covers 16 residues. Germline V gene sequence: CDR1 KGHSH, CDR2 LQKENI. Trimming removed 1 base from V and 1 base from J; junction bases left unmatched: 5. The CDR3 DNA reads as TGTGCCAGCTCACCACTTGTGACTAGCGGATCCTACGAGCAGTACTTC. Translated, it gives CASSPLVTSGSYEQYF.

The chain's CDR3 is CASSYSGFTNEKLFF. In nucleotides, the CDR3 is TGTGCCAGCAGCTATTCAGGGTTTACTAATGAAAAACTGTTTTTT. The J gene is TRBJ1-4, the V gene TRBV7-2; D may be TRBD1 (5 bases). V was trimmed by 4 bases and J by 2 bases, leaving 11 bases between them. This CDR3 region has 15 residues. CDR1 and CDR2 (germline): SGHTA, FQGNSA.

The V and J genes are TRBV5-1 and TRBJ2-7, with TRBD2 as a possible D gene (6 bases). Germline V gene lookup returns CDR1 SGHRS and CDR2 YFSETQ. CDR3 length: 14 amino acids. Trimming cost V 1 base and J 3 bases, with 11 bases left between them. The CDR3 loop is CASSLSPGLYEQYF. In nucleotides, the CDR3 is TGCGCCAGCAGCTTGAGTCCGGGACTCTACGAGCAGTACTTC.

The rearrangement links TRBV18 to TRBJ1-1; TRBD1 is a possible D gene (5 bases). This CDR3 has 14 residues. The V gene lost 5 bases and the J gene lost 5 bases, with 15 bases spanning the gap. Germline lookup yields CDR1 KGHSH and CDR2 LQKENI. CDR3 loop: CASSSGHHTTEAFF. The CDR3 nucleotides read TGTGCCAGCTCATCAGGACACCATACTACTGAAGCTTTCTTT.

This clone was recorded only once. The chain joins TRBV28 to TRBJ1-2, with 7 bases matching TRBD1. V was clipped by 3 bases and J by 8 bases; unmatched bases: 12. The CDR3 extends over 15 amino acids. Per germline, CDR1 MDHEN and CDR2 SYDVKM. The CDR3 sequence is CASSLLGSGGGGYTF. The CDR3 DNA sequence: TGTGCCAGCAGTTTGTTGGGGTCAGGGGGAGGAGGCTACACCTTC.

V usage is TRBV5-6 and J usage is TRBJ2-1, with TRBD1 matching over 11 bases. Germline V gene sequence: CDR1 SGHDT, CDR2 YYEEEE. Losses at the gene ends were 2 bases for V and 6 bases for J; bases not matched to a gene: 10. The CDR3 is made up of 17 amino acids. This chain's CDR3 is CASSFGSGTGGINEQFF. CDR3 DNA: TGTGCCAGCAGCTTCGGATCAGGGACAGGGGGGATCAATGAGCAGTTCTTC. Filled out from reference TRBV5-6 and TRBJ2-1, the complete variable domain reads DAGVTQSPTHLIKTRGQQVTLRCSPKSGHDTVSWYQQALGQGPQFIFQYYEEEERQRGNFPDRFSGHQFPNYSSELNVNALLLGDSALYLCASSFGSGTGGINEQFFGPGTRLTVL.

This clone appeared once. The chain couples TRBV15 to TRBJ1-4; D uncertain. Germline V gene lookup returns CDR1 LNHNV and CDR2 YYDKDF (reference sequence). The CDR3 totals 17 residues. With 0 bases removed from V and 5 bases from J, the gap between germline ends came to 16 bases. The DNA of the CDR3 is TGTGCCACCAGCAGAGATCGCCCGAGGAAGAGGAATGAAAAACTGTTTTTT. The encoded protein is CATSRDRPRKRNEKLFF.

This sequence joins TRBV14 and TRBJ2-4, with 12 bases lining up with TRBD1. CDR1 and CDR2 from the germline V gene are SGHDN and FVKESK. Trimming at V came to 1 base and at J to 15 bases, leaving 7 bases not matched to a gene. This CDR3 is 14 amino acids long. This CDR3 reads CASSQAGTGGPRYF. The CDR3, as DNA: TGTGCCAGCAGCCAAGCTGGGACAGGGGGCCCGAGGTACTTC.

This chain links TRBV5-1 with TRBJ2-5, with 7 nucleotides matching TRBD2. The V gene's germline CDR1 is SGHRS and CDR2 YFSETQ. Trimming at V came to 4 bases and at J to 1 base, leaving 1 base not matched to a gene. CDR3 length equals 13 residues. In DNA form, the CDR3 reads TGCGCCAGCAGCGGACTAGGCCAAGAGACCCAGTACTTC. This encodes CASSGLGQETQYF.

The chain is built from TRBV28 and TRBJ2-7, with 7 bases lining up with TRBD1. Per germline, CDR1 MDHEN and CDR2 SYDVKM. This CDR3 contains 16 residues. The V and J ends lost 4 bases and 0 bases, in that order; junction bases with no gene match: 9. Here the CDR3 DNA reads TGTGCCAGCAGTTCCCCGACAGGGATCCCCTCCTACGAGCAGTACTTC. Amino acids: CASSSPTGIPSYEQYF.

In this sample, this clone turned up once. The chain has TRBV6-4 and TRBJ1-1; 11 bases fit TRBD1. CDR1 and CDR2 from the germline V gene are MRHNA and SNTAGT. V was pared by 7 bases and J by 4 bases, with 8 bases of the junction left unmatched. The CDR3 is made up of 15 amino acids. CDR3 nucleotides: TGTGCCAGCAAACTCACGGGACAGGGGGGCACTGAAGCTTTCTTT. Translation: CASKLTGQGGTEAFF.

The CDR3 spells CASSLRWGGGTKETQYF. CDR3 sequence (DNA): TGTGCCAGCAGCTTAAGATGGGGCGGGGGGACCAAAGAGACCCAGTACTTC. The gene calls are TRBV7-8 and TRBJ2-5; 8 bases match TRBD2. Germline assignment: CDR1 SGHVS and CDR2 FQNEAQ. Losses at the gene ends were 2 bases for V and 3 bases for J; bases not matched to a gene: 11. CDR3 length: 17 amino acids. The variable domain in full, with the rest retrieved from reference TRBV7-8 and TRBJ2-5, is GAGVSQSPRYKVAKRGQDVALRCDPISGHVSLFWYQQALGQGPEFLTYFQNEAQLDKSGLPSDRFFAERPEGSVSTLKIQRTQQEDSAVYLCASSLRWGGGTKETQYFGPGTRLLVL.